A single sample is the source of the 16 T cell receptor beta chains below, sequenced in a study of technical replicates of blood from several donors. The table came from immunoSEQ multiplex PCR; TCRdb's copy has only in-frame clones and leaves some out. The data show 65,000 to 80,000 clones, approximately 98% seen once. Material: T cells isolated from PBMCs. The receptors come from a human donor in good health.

The chain has TRBV27 and TRBJ2-3, with D hard to call. V was pared by 8 bases and J by 4 bases, with 7 bases between. Germline V gene sequence: CDR1 MNHEY, CDR2 SMNVEV (reference sequence). The CDR3 extends over 11 amino acids. CDR3 loop: CASSYPDTQYF. The CDR3 region has the DNA TGTGCCAGCTCCTACCCAGATACGCAGTATTTT.

The chain carries TRBV2 and TRBJ1-1, with a weak D call TRBD1 (5 bases). This CDR3 has 14 residues. Trimming stripped 6 bases from V and 6 bases from J, with 17 bases between. The germline V gene has CDR1 SNHLY and CDR2 FYNNEI. CDR3 sequence: CASRGGLGSPEAFF. CDR3 DNA sequence: TGTGCCAGCAGGGGGGGACTCGGGAGCCCTGAAGCTTTCTTT.

The chain has TRBV28 and TRBJ2-7, with D possibly matching TRBD1 (5 bases). Germline V CDR1 and CDR2: MDHEN, SYDVKM. V lost 4 bases and J lost 2, with 6 bases in between. This CDR3 comprises 12 residues. The CDR3 DNA follows: TGTGCCAGCAGTTCCAGGGCCTACGAGCAGTACTTC. Protein: CASSSRAYEQYF. Full variable domain (rest looked up from reference TRBV28 and TRBJ2-7): DVKVTQSSRYLVKRTGEKVFLECVQDMDHENMFWYRQDPGLGLRLIYFSYDVKMKEKGDIPEGYSVSREKKERFSLILESASTNQTSMYLCASSSRAYEQYFGPGTRLTVT.

This sequence joins TRBV7-3 and TRBJ2-2, with D unresolved. Per germline, CDR1 SGHTA and CDR2 FQGTGA. The CDR3 spans 12 residues. The V end was cut by 5 bases, the J end by 5 bases, with 6 bases between. CDR3 sequence reads: CASSRETGELFF. Here the CDR3 DNA reads TGTGCCAGCAGCCGAGAGACCGGGGAGCTGTTTTTT.

The chain recombines TRBV15 with TRBJ2-1; TRBD1 is a possible D gene (6 bases). This CDR3 comprises 14 residues. Germline V lookup: CDR1 LNHNV, CDR2 YYDKDF (reference sequence). Trimming removed 4 bases from V and 2 bases from J, with 9 bases in between. CDR3 loop: CATSTRDTYNEQFF. For the CDR3, the DNA is TGTGCCACCAGCACCCGGGACACCTACAATGAGCAGTTCTTC.

The chain couples TRBV9 to TRBJ1-1; no firm D call. The CDR3 covers 16 residues. Germline CDR1 and CDR2: SGDLS and YYNGEE. Trimming shortened V by 4 bases and J by 5 bases, and 21 bases separated the two germline ends. Here the CDR3 reads CASSPQTLTGGTEAFF. The CDR3 coding sequence is TGTGCCAGCAGCCCTCAAACCTTGACGGGAGGAACTGAAGCTTTCTTT.

The chain employs TRBV7-2 and TRBJ1-2; TRBD1 matches at 7 bases. After removal of 1 base from V and 5 bases from J, the junction contained 7 bases not matched to a gene. The CDR3 loop spans 15 amino acids. Germline V gene sequence: CDR1 SGHTA, CDR2 FQGNSA. The CDR3 spells CASSLVEDRPYGYTF. The CDR3, as DNA: TGTGCCAGCAGCTTAGTCGAGGACAGGCCTTATGGCTACACCTTC.

This chain joins TRBV7-2 and TRBJ1-1; D might be TRBD1 (5 bases). The CDR3 consists of 16 residues. With 2 bases removed from V and 3 bases from J, the gap between germline ends came to 16 bases. From germline, CDR1 is SGHTA and CDR2 FQGNSA. CDR3 DNA sequence: TGTGCCAGCAGCTTAAAATTCGGACAAGCTCACACTGAAGCTTTCTTT. It specifies CASSLKFGQAHTEAFF. The variable domain in full, with the rest retrieved from reference TRBV7-2 and TRBJ1-1, is GAGVSQSPSNKVTEKGKDVELRCDPISGHTALYWYRQSLGQGLEFLIYFQGNSAPDKSGLPSDRFSAERTGGSVSTLTIQRTQQEDSAVYLCASSLKFGQAHTEAFFGQGTRLTVV.

The chain employs TRBV7-2 and TRBJ2-5; TRBD2 might be the D (6 bases). The CDR3 covers 15 residues. Between the trimmed V and J ends, which lost 3 bases and 1 base, there was a span of 12 bases. Per the germline V gene, CDR1 is SGHTA and CDR2 is FQGNSA. CDR3 protein: CASSFSGVSQETQYF. The CDR3 region has the DNA TGTGCCAGCAGCTTTTCGGGGGTTAGCCAAGAGACCCAGTACTTC.

DNA of the CDR3: TGTGCCAGCAGCGTAGGAAGCGGGCCCTTTGGGGCCAACGTCCTGACTTTC. Amino acid sequence: CASSVGSGPFGANVLTF. This chain connects TRBV9 to TRBJ2-6, with D maybe TRBD2 (6 bases). The V gene lost 0 bases and the J gene lost 3 bases, with 13 bases spanning the gap. CDR1 and CDR2 from the germline V gene are SGDLS and YYNGEE. CDR3 size: 17 residues.

The chain is built from TRBV7-8 and TRBJ1-1; 7 bases line up with TRBD1. The V gene's germline CDR1 is SGHVS and CDR2 FQNEAQ. V was pared by 5 bases and J by 0 bases, with 6 bases of the junction left unmatched. The CDR3 is made up of 15 amino acids. This chain's CDR3 is CASSRGPGMNTEAFF. CDR3 bases: TGTGCCAGCAGCAGGGGGCCGGGTATGAACACTGAAGCTTTCTTT.

The V call is TRBV6-5, the J call TRBJ2-7, with 11 bases fitting TRBD2. J was trimmed by 6 bases and V by 6 bases; bases with no gene match: 10. This CDR3 is 15 amino acids long. Germline V gene sequence: CDR1 MNHEY, CDR2 SVGAGI. This chain's CDR3 is CASSNILAGGGEQYF. Written as DNA, the CDR3 is TGTGCCAGCAGCAATATTCTAGCGGGAGGCGGCGAGCAGTACTTC.

V and J are TRBV7-3 and TRBJ2-2; a possible D gene is TRBD1 (6 bases). The CDR3 runs 13 residues. CDR1 is SGHTA, CDR2 FQGTGA, per germline. V was clipped by 5 bases and J by 5 bases, with 9 bases between them. The CDR3 here is CASSHRGTGELFF. Written as DNA, the CDR3 is TGTGCCAGCAGCCATAGGGGGACCGGGGAGCTGTTTTTT.

V usage is TRBV29-1 and J usage is TRBJ1-1, with 7 bases fitting TRBD1. The germline V gene encodes CDR1 SQVTM and CDR2 ANQGSEA. J gave up 0 bases and V 6 bases, and 4 bases lay outside the gene matches. The CDR3 has 13 residues. In nucleotides, the CDR3 is TGCAGCGTGAGGGACAGCATGAACACTGAAGCTTTCTTT. Translated, it gives CSVRDSMNTEAFF.

The chain carries TRBV7-3 and TRBJ2-1; 7 bases agree with TRBD2. The CDR3 has 13 amino acids. Germline V gene lookup returns CDR1 SGHTA and CDR2 FQGTGA. The ends lost 5 bases at V and 9 bases at J; junction bases unmatched: 7. The chain's CDR3 is CASSLGGFGEQFF. As DNA, the CDR3 is TGTGCCAGCAGCCTGGGAGGGTTTGGTGAGCAGTTCTTC.

The gene calls are TRBV2 and TRBJ2-1; D might be TRBD2 (5 bases). CDR1 is SNHLY and CDR2 is FYNNEI in the germline V gene. V was clipped by 9 bases and J by 7 bases, with 7 bases between them. The CDR3 loop spans 10 amino acids. The CDR3 DNA reads TGTGCCAGACTAGGGAATGAGCAGTTCTTC. Encoded protein: CARLGNEQFF.